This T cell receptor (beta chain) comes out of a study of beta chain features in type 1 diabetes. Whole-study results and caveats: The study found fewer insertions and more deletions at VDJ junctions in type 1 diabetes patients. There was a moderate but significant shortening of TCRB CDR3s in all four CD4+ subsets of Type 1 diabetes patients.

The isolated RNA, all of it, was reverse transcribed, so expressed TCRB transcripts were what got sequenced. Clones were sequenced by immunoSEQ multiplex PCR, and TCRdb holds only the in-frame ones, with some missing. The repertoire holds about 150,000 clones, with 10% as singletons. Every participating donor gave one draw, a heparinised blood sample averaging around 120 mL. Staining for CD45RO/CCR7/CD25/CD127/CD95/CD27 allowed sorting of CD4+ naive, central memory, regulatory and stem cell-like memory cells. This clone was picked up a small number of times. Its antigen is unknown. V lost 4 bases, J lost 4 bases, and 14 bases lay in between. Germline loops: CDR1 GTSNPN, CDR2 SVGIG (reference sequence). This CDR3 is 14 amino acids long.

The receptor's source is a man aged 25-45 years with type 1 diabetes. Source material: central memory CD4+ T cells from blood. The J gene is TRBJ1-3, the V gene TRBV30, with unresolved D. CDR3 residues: CAWKGVSGGNTIYF. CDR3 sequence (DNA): TGTGCCTGGAAGGGAGTTTCGGGAGGAAACACCATATATTTT.